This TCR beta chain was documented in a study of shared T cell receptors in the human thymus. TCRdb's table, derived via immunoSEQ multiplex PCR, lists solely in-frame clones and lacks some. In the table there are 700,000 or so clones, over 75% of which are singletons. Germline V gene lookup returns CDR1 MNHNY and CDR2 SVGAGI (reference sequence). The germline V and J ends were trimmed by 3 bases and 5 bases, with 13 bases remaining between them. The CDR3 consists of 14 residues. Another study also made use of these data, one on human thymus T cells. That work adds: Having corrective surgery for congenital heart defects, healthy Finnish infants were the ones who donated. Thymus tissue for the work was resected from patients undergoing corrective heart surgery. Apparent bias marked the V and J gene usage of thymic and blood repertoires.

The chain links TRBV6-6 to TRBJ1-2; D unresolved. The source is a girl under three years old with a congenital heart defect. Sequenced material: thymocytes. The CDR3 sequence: CASSYPSPEYGYTF. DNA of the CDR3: TGTGCCAGCAGTTATCCGAGTCCCGAATATGGCTACACCTTC.